The 23 T cell receptor beta chains in this list originate from one sample, sequenced in a study of preoperative IRX-2 immunotherapy in early breast cancer. Treatment here: preoperative locoregional IRX-2 cytokine immunotherapy. Generated by immunoSEQ multiplex PCR, the TCRdb table keeps only in-frame clones and is missing some. The sample consists of 20,000 to 30,000 clones, around 90% of them appearing once. Here the sequenced sample was tumor tissue, taken after IRX-2 immunotherapy. These TCRs come from a human donor with breast cancer.

J is TRBJ2-3 and V is TRBV5-1; D unclear. V lost 1 base to trimming and J lost 2 bases, with 8 bases between them. Per germline, CDR1 SGHRS and CDR2 YFSETQ. CDR3 length equals 14 residues. The CDR3 bases are TGCGCCAGCAGCTTGCCACCCTACACAGATACGCAGTATTTT. Translated, it gives CASSLPPYTDTQYF.

The chain links TRBV5-6 to TRBJ1-2, with D possibly TRBD1 on 5 matching bases. Looked up from germline, CDR1 is SGHDT and CDR2 is YYEEEE. Between the trimmed V and J ends, which lost 2 bases and 4 bases, there was a span of 12 bases. This CDR3 spans 14 amino acids. CDR3 region: CASSFGTGGYGYTF. In nucleotides, the CDR3 is TGTGCCAGCAGCTTTGGCACAGGCGGCTATGGCTACACCTTC. Variable domain in full (rest from reference TRBV5-6 and TRBJ1-2): DAGVTQSPTHLIKTRGQQVTLRCSPKSGHDTVSWYQQALGQGPQFIFQYYEEEERQRGNFPDRFSGHQFPNYSSELNVNALLLGDSALYLCASSFGTGGYGYTFGSGTRLTVV.

This chain's CDR3 is CASSRDRAVSQPQHF. The CDR3 bases are TGTGCCAGCAGCCGGGACCGAGCGGTCAGTCAGCCCCAGCATTTT. This chain connects TRBV2 to TRBJ1-5; D may be TRBD1 (5 bases). This CDR3 comprises 15 residues. Trimming cost V 6 bases and J 6 bases, with 18 bases left between them. Germline CDR1 is SNHLY and CDR2 is FYNNEI.

V and J are TRBV5-1 and TRBJ2-1; 8 nucleotides agree with TRBD2. Trimming cost V 4 bases and J 5 bases; bases outside gene matches: 5. The CDR3 length is 14 residues. Germline-derived CDR1 and CDR2 are SGHRS and YFSETQ. CDR3 residues: CASSGLAGNNEQFF. DNA for the CDR3: TGCGCCAGCAGCGGGTTAGCGGGAAACAATGAGCAGTTCTTC.

The chain joins TRBV4-2 to TRBJ1-1; a possible D gene is TRBD1 (5 bases). The CDR3 runs to 14 residues. The germline V gene encodes CDR1 LGHNA and CDR2 YNFKEQ. The germline V and J ends were trimmed by 4 bases and 3 bases, with 12 bases remaining between them. This chain's CDR3 is CASSPDGGYTEAFF. The CDR3 DNA follows: TGTGCCAGCAGCCCTGATGGGGGATACACTGAAGCTTTCTTT.

V usage is TRBV9 and J usage is TRBJ2-7, with D possibly matching TRBD2 (5 bases). V lost 0 bases and J 0 bases, leaving 10 bases between the germline ends. The germline CDR1 and CDR2 sequences are SGDLS and YYNGEE. The CDR3 has 15 amino acids. DNA for the CDR3: TGTGCCAGCAGCGTAGGGGGAGAGTACTCCTACGAGCAGTACTTC. Residues: CASSVGGEYSYEQYF.

The chain joins TRBV10-3 to TRBJ1-2, with 8 positions matching TRBD1. V shed 4 bases, J shed 5 bases, and the junction held 6 bases outside the gene matches. Germline V gene lookup returns CDR1 ENHRY and CDR2 SYGVKD. This CDR3 has 14 residues. The CDR3 region is CAISGQGAKYGYTF. In DNA, the CDR3 is TGTGCCATCAGTGGGCAGGGGGCGAAGTATGGCTACACCTTC.

The J gene is TRBJ2-5, the V gene TRBV5-6; 12 nucleotides align to TRBD2. The V and J ends lost 0 bases and 5 bases, in that order; junction bases with no gene match: 11. Per the germline V gene, CDR1 is SGHDT and CDR2 is YYEEEE. The CDR3 consists of 18 residues. Written as DNA, the CDR3 is TGTGCCAGCAGCTTGGCTAGCGGGGGGGTCTTTCTCGGGGAGACCCAGTACTTC. This codes for CASSLASGGVFLGETQYF.

This rearrangement joins TRBV4-2 to TRBJ1-5, with unresolved D. Germline V gene data show CDR1 as LGHNA and CDR2 as YNFKEQ. V lost 0 bases and J lost 0, with 9 bases in between. The length of the CDR3 is 16 residues. The CDR3 nucleotides read TGTGCCAGCAGCCAAGATCCTGCTTATAGCAATCAGCCCCAGCATTTT. Translation gives CASSQDPAYSNQPQHF.

This chain links TRBV7-2 with TRBJ2-1; the match to TRBD2 covers 10 bases. V shed 4 bases, J shed 9 bases, and the junction held 18 bases outside the gene matches. The CDR3 is 18 amino acids. The germline V gene encodes CDR1 SGHTA and CDR2 FQGNSA. The CDR3 nucleotides are TGTGCCAGCAGCTCCCTCCCCTACTCAGCGGGGGGGCCACCTGAGCAGTTCTTC. Translation: CASSSLPYSAGGPPEQFF. Full variable domain (missing parts from reference TRBV7-2 and TRBJ2-1): GAGVSQSPSNKVTEKGKDVELRCDPISGHTALYWYRQSLGQGLEFLIYFQGNSAPDKSGLPSDRFSAERTGGSVSTLTIQRTQQEDSAVYLCASSSLPYSAGGPPEQFFGPGTRLTVL.

The chain joins TRBV19 to TRBJ2-1, with TRBD2 matching over 8 bases. Germline CDR1 reads LNHDA; CDR2 reads SQIVND (reference sequence). The CDR3 covers 16 residues. J lost 1 base, V lost 0 bases, and 2 bases had no gene match. The CDR3 loop is CASSIDAGGSYNEQFF. The DNA of the CDR3 is TGTGCCAGTAGTATAGATGCGGGGGGATCCTACAATGAGCAGTTCTTC.

The V gene is TRBV18, the J gene TRBJ1-2; 7 bases agree with TRBD1. With 3 bases clipped from V and 0 bases from J, the junction kept 13 bases outside the gene matches. The length of the CDR3 is 18 residues. Germline assignment: CDR1 KGHSH and CDR2 LQKENI. DNA for the CDR3: TGTGCCAGCTCACCGGCCTCCATCATGGGACAGTCTAACTATGGCTACACCTTC. Its translation is CASSPASIMGQSNYGYTF.

The chain employs TRBV9 and TRBJ2-2; D perhaps matches TRBD2 (5 bases). Germline CDR1 SGDLS, CDR2 YYNGEE. This CDR3 region has 15 residues. V lost 1 base and J 5 bases, leaving 12 bases between the germline ends. The CDR3 region is CASSVRGEWTGELFF. Written as DNA, the CDR3 is TGTGCCAGCAGCGTACGGGGAGAGTGGACCGGGGAGCTGTTTTTT.

The rearrangement links TRBV7-8 to TRBJ2-5; the match to TRBD2 covers 11 bases. Per germline, CDR1 SGHVS and CDR2 FQNEAQ. V lost 1 base to trimming and J lost 7 bases; unmatched junction nucleotides: 5. The CDR3 has 15 amino acids. Here the CDR3 reads CASSLVGLAGGTQYF. Written as DNA, the CDR3 is TGTGCCAGCAGCTTAGTTGGGCTAGCGGGGGGGACCCAGTACTTC.

The chain links TRBV19 to TRBJ1-2; TRBD1 aligns across 7 bases. V lost 5 bases to trimming and J lost 3 bases; unmatched junction nucleotides: 0. This CDR3 comprises 12 residues. The V gene's germline CDR1 is LNHDA and CDR2 SQIVND (reference sequence). The CDR3 bases are TGTGCCAGTAGTGACAGGGACTATGGCTACACCTTC. Its protein is CASSDRDYGYTF.

The gene calls are TRBV5-6 and TRBJ1-1; D is unresolved. V lost 1 base and J 5 bases, leaving 12 bases between the germline ends. This CDR3 contains 14 residues. Germline-derived CDR1 and CDR2 are SGHDT and YYEEEE. The CDR3 loop is CASSLTGRGTEAFF. The CDR3 region has the DNA TGTGCCAGCAGCTTGACCGGGAGAGGTACTGAAGCTTTCTTT.

This rearrangement joins TRBV7-2 to TRBJ1-1, with 10 bases aligning to TRBD1. CDR1 SGHTA and CDR2 FQGNSA come from the germline V gene. The V and J ends lost 5 bases and 1 base, in that order; junction bases with no gene match: 1. The length of the CDR3 is 14 residues. The chain's CDR3 is CASSRDRGNTEAFF. The CDR3 nucleotides are TGTGCCAGCAGCCGGGACAGGGGGAACACTGAAGCTTTCTTT.

The chain carries TRBV5-5 and TRBJ1-5; D is undetermined. V was shortened by 2 bases and J by 4 bases, with 4 bases between the two germline ends. Germline CDR1 SGHKS, CDR2 YYEKEE (reference sequence). The CDR3 totals 12 residues. CDR3 sequence: CASSLLNQPQHF. The DNA of the CDR3 is TGTGCCAGCAGCTTATTGAATCAGCCCCAGCATTTT. Supplemented by reference TRBV5-5 and TRBJ1-5, the full variable domain reads DAGVTQSPTHLIKTRGQQVTLRCSPISGHKSVSWYQQVLGQGPQFIFQYYEKEERGRGNFPDRFSARQFPNYSSELNVNALLLGDSALYLCASSLLNQPQHFGDGTRLSIL.

The rearrangement uses TRBV15 and TRBJ2-1; D unclear. Germline lookup yields CDR1 LNHNV and CDR2 YYDKDF (reference sequence). The CDR3 sequence is 18 residues long. V lost 0 bases and J lost 1, with 16 bases in between. The CDR3 sequence is CATSRDLSSKGSYNEQFF. The DNA of the CDR3 is TGTGCCACCAGCAGAGATCTGAGTTCCAAGGGATCCTACAATGAGCAGTTCTTC. The full variable domain, rest sourced from reference TRBV15 and TRBJ2-1, is DAMVIQNPRYQVTQFGKPVTLSCSQTLNHNVMYWYQQKSSQAPKLLFHYYDKDFNNEADTPDNFQSRRPNTSFCFLDIRSPGLGDTAMYLCATSRDLSSKGSYNEQFFGPGTRLTVL.

The chain carries TRBV6-1 and TRBJ1-3; tentative D call: TRBD1 (6 bases). Germline loops: CDR1 MNHNS, CDR2 SASEGT. Deletions cut 11 bases from V and 7 bases from J, with 18 bases between. This CDR3 contains 13 residues. For the CDR3, the DNA is TGTGCCTCGAAGGAGCAGGGGCGGAACACCATATATTTT. Translating it yields CASKEQGRNTIYF.

The chain has TRBV7-9 and TRBJ1-4; D not resolved. In germline, CDR1 is SEHNR, CDR2 FQNEAQ (reference sequence). Trimming shortened V by 5 bases and J by 5 bases, and 6 bases separated the two germline ends. The CDR3 is made up of 12 amino acids. The DNA for the CDR3 is TGTGCCAGCAGCCGGTACAATGAAAAACTGTTTTTT. The encoded protein is CASSRYNEKLFF.

The J gene is TRBJ1-2, the V gene TRBV5-4, with 7 bases matching TRBD1. This CDR3 has 16 residues. The trim removed 4 bases at V and 4 bases at J, leaving 13 bases unmatched. The germline gives CDR1 SGHNT, CDR2 YYREEE (reference sequence). The CDR3 nucleotides are TGTGCCAGCAGCAAACCAGGGGGGGAGGGACTCTATGGCTACACCTTC. It yields the protein CASSKPGGEGLYGYTF.

The V and J genes are TRBV2 and TRBJ2-2; 7 bases line up with TRBD2. Unmatched junction bases numbered 9, after V lost 6 bases and J lost 5 bases. CDR1 is SNHLY, CDR2 FYNNEI, per germline. The CDR3 has 15 amino acids. CDR3 in amino acids: CASRGGTLSTGELFF. The CDR3 DNA reads as TGTGCCAGCAGGGGAGGGACCCTAAGTACCGGGGAGCTGTTTTTT.